A selection of T cell receptor beta chains follows, all from one sample in a study of shared clonotypes between healthy human individuals. Libraries were prepared by immunoSEQ multiplex PCR; TCRdb keeps only in-frame clonotypes and omits some of them. Among approximately 500,000 clones listed, over 75% were seen once. Input material: PBMCs. The receptors derive from a woman aged 40-49 years in good health. Some clones in this sample may be carry-over from other donors' samples. Both conserved end residues are part of each CDR3. A D gene is named only where the DNA matches it firmly. Only some rows state a clone size, as once, few, many or a class for expanded clones.

TRBV5-5	NA	TRBD1	TRBJ2-7	CASSNEPGQGFEQYF	TGTGCCAGCAGCAACGAACCGGGACAGGGGTTCGAGCAGTACTTC
TRBV15	NA	NA	TRBJ1-1	CATSRDPNTEAFF	TGTGCCACCAGCAGAGATCCTAACACTGAAGCTTTCTTT
TRBV28	NA	TRBD1	TRBJ2-7	CASSYPWGTGPYEQYF	TGTGCCAGCAGTTACCCTTGGGGGACAGGTCCCTACGAGCAGTACTTC
TRBV28	once	TRBD2	TRBJ2-5	CASSSIAGGPETQYF	TGTGCCAGCAGTTCAATAGCGGGAGGGCCAGAGACCCAGTACTTC
TRBV27	NA	TRBD2	TRBJ2-2	CASTRLALAGVNGELFF	TGTGCCAGCACCCGATTAGCACTAGCGGGAGTTAACGGGGAGCTGTTTTTT
TRBV5-6	NA	TRBD1	TRBJ1-2	CASTGTGVGYGYTF	TGTGCCAGCACCGGGACAGGGGTCGGCTATGGCTACACCTTC
TRBV2	NA	TRBD1	TRBJ1-2	CASSERTGRDYGYTF	TGTGCCAGCAGTGAAAGGACAGGGCGTGACTATGGCTACACCTTC
TRBV19	NA	NA	TRBJ1-2	CASRKQATNYGYTF	TGTGCCAGTAGGAAACAGGCGACTAACTATGGCTACACCTTC
TRBV12-5	once	NA	TRBJ2-3	CASGDGTPEGDTQYF	TGTGCTAGTGGGGACGGGACGCCGGAGGGAGATACGCAGTATTTT
TRBV2	NA	TRBD1	TRBJ1-1	CASSDRARITEAFF	TGTGCCAGCAGCGACAGGGCGAGGATCACTGAAGCTTTCTTT
TRBV2	NA	TRBD2	TRBJ2-1	CASSVVAGGGEQFF	TGTGCCAGCAGTGTAGTAGCGGGAGGCGGGGAGCAGTTCTTC